The text below deals with one T cell receptor (beta chain). It lacks a known antigen. No clone much larger than this one lies a single base away; base qualities are absent. This sample is drawn from a study of T-cell reconstitution after alpha-beta-depleted transplantation in children (dated by TCRdb to the mid-2010s). In the study overall: T-cell immune reconstitution after TCRalphabeta/CD19-depleted allogeneic hematopoietic cell transplantation in children was quantitatively tracked in the study by means of TCR repertoire profiling. Study-wide findings and limitations: In some patients, high TCRbeta diversity at day 60 was attributed to recipient T cells and intrathymic progenitors that had survived conditioning. Over the following months the frequencies of hyperexpanded clones went down, and after one year T-cell counts and TCRbeta diversity were mostly credited to newly produced T cells. The apparently early recovery of alphabetaT-cell counts about two months after transplant reportedly depended on only several hundred rapidly expanded clones that came from non-depleted graft cells.

The treatment or condition label for this specimen denotes: allogeneic hematopoietic cell transplantation with graft depleted of TCRalphabeta T cells and CD19 B cells. The transplant recipients were children given TCRalphabeta/CD19-depleted allogeneic hematopoietic cell grafts. From the germline V gene, CDR1 is MGHRA and CDR2 is YSYEKL. Unmatched junction bases come to 8, with V trimmed by 1 base and J by 3 bases. Taken from cysteine to phenylalanine, the CDR3 has 17 residues. Of all the DNA, just the CDR3 is kept, 51 bases in frame from base 1. The library was generated by PCR. Sequencing instrument: Illumina HiSeq 2500. TCR library preparation used molecular barcoding, with unique molecular identifiers applied to normalize quantification of the TCRbeta repertoire. TCRdb cleaned the public reads at Q25 with fastp, built clones with MiXCR and kept in-frame beta chains. Rows with one shared CDR3 protein collapse into an entry with the most common genes and DNA. This sample holds about 980,000 distinct CDR3 sequences; roughly 29% were observed only once. Clones ranked in the top ten supply more than 25% of the sample.

The chain joins TRBV4-1 to TRBJ1-5; 8 bases in the junction line up with TRBD1. The receptor was isolated from a boy younger than two who had a stem cell transplant for SCID, so the T cells may come from the graft donor. The sample here was PBMCs, mostly from graft donor cells, taken 360 days after TCRalphabeta/CD19-depleted stem cell transplant. Here the CDR3 is given as CASSQVAGGRDNQPQHF. The DNA sequence is TGCGCCAGCAGCCAAGTAGCAGGGGGCCGTGACAATCAGCCCCAGCATTTT.